This TCR beta chain was sequenced for a study of blood T cells in healthy people across ages. Alongside a J-beta primer mix, a sample-barcoded 5' primer served in a second PCR lasting about 7 to 12 cycles. Each CDR3 protein is one row after TCRdb ran MiXCR on the 5' RACE reads. Of hundreds of thousands of distinct CDR3 sequences listed, about 28% are singletons. The CDR3 consists of 16 residues. CDR1 and CDR2 from the germline V gene are LNHNV and YYDKDF (reference sequence). Trimming at V came to 0 bases and at J to 4 bases, leaving 4 bases not matched to a gene. Sequences were obtained from blood. The sequence came from a woman at least 80 years old in good health. This chain joins TRBV15 and TRBJ2-3, with 10 nucleotides matching TRBD2. The CDR3 protein is CATSRDWLAGADTQYF. The CDR3 region has the DNA TGTGCCACCAGCAGAGATTGGCTAGCGGGAGCAGATACGCAGTATTTT.